Shown below are 25 T cell receptor beta chains from a single sample sequenced in a study of OX40 agonist ivuxolimab in advanced cancers. Produced via immunoSEQ multiplex PCR; TCRdb's table is partial and in-frame only. The table lists 65,000 to 80,000 clones, approximately 89% of them singletons. Specimen: CD4+ or CD8+ T cells sorted from blood, collected in a trial of the OX40 agonist ivuxolimab. Receptors were obtained from an adult with an advanced solid tumor such as melanoma, head and neck, liver or kidney cancer.

This clone was observed a few times. CDR3 protein: CASSLTSGGSSYNEQFF. The CDR3 DNA is TGTGCCAGCAGCTTAACTAGCGGGGGGAGCTCCTACAATGAGCAGTTCTTC. The rearrangement uses TRBV7-8 and TRBJ2-1; 12 bases fit TRBD2. The V and J ends lost 2 bases and 0 bases, in that order; junction bases with no gene match: 2. The CDR3 consists of 17 residues. Germline CDR1 and CDR2: SGHVS and FQNEAQ. Complete variable domain (other parts from reference TRBV7-8 and TRBJ2-1): GAGVSQSPRYKVAKRGQDVALRCDPISGHVSLFWYQQALGQGPEFLTYFQNEAQLDKSGLPSDRFFAERPEGSVSTLKIQRTQQEDSAVYLCASSLTSGGSSYNEQFFGPGTRLTVL.

The gene calls are TRBV27 and TRBJ1-6; no clear D gene. The CDR3 contains 13 residues. The germline gives CDR1 MNHEY, CDR2 SMNVEV (reference sequence). V lost 6 bases, J lost 8 bases, and 11 bases lay in between. This CDR3 reads CASSLRSYSPLHF. Written as DNA, the CDR3 is TGTGCCAGCAGCCTCAGGAGTTATTCACCCCTCCACTTT.

J is TRBJ2-3 and V is TRBV19, with D unclear. The CDR3 has 12 residues. Germline CDR1 is LNHDA and CDR2 is SQIVND (reference sequence). V was cut by 4 bases and J by 2 bases, with 4 bases left in between. CDR3 residues: CASSTSTDTQYF. CDR3 nucleotides: TGTGCCAGTAGTACCTCCACAGATACGCAGTATTTT.

There are a few counts of this clone. The V call is TRBV5-1, the J call TRBJ2-4; D assignment may be TRBD1 or TRBD2 (5 bases each). CDR3 length: 12 residues. V shed 5 bases and J shed 8 bases, with 11 bases lying between them. Germline-derived CDR1 and CDR2 are SGHRS and YFSETQ. The CDR3 bases are TGCGCCAGCAGTCTGGGACGAGACATTCAGTACTTC. Residues: CASSLGRDIQYF.

This chain joins TRBV5-4 and TRBJ2-3; unclear D gene. V lost 2 bases to trimming and J lost 7 bases, with 11 bases between them. The CDR3 extends over 13 amino acids. Germline V gene lookup returns CDR1 SGHNT and CDR2 YYREEE (reference sequence). Here the CDR3 reads CASSFADLYTQYF. CDR3 bases: TGTGCCAGCAGCTTCGCGGATCTTTATACGCAGTATTTT.

This chain uses TRBV5-6 with TRBJ2-1; D possibly uses TRBD1 or TRBD2 (5 bases each). Germline V CDR1 and CDR2: SGHDT, YYEEEE. Trimming removed 2 bases from V and 12 bases from J, with 24 bases in between. The CDR3 spans 16 residues. CDR3 sequence: CASSFDGAGGVGGQFF. The CDR3 region has the DNA TGTGCCAGCAGCTTCGACGGGGCAGGTGGGGTTGGTGGGCAGTTCTTC.

The chain has TRBV28 and TRBJ1-1; D unclear. The germline V gene has CDR1 MDHEN and CDR2 SYDVKM. The CDR3 runs to 13 residues. Trimming shortened V by 2 bases and J by 8 bases, and 12 bases separated the two germline ends. The CDR3 loop reads CASSLNPPGEAFF. CDR3 sequence (DNA): TGTGCCAGCAGTTTAAACCCCCCGGGGGAAGCTTTCTTT. Full variable domain (remainder filled in from reference TRBV28 and TRBJ1-1): DVKVTQSSRYLVKRTGEKVFLECVQDMDHENMFWYRQDPGLGLRLIYFSYDVKMKEKGDIPEGYSVSREKKERFSLILESASTNQTSMYLCASSLNPPGEAFFGQGTRLTVV.

V gene TRBV5-5 combines with J gene TRBJ2-3, with D possibly TRBD2 on 5 matching bases. With 2 bases removed from V and 3 bases from J, the gap between germline ends came to 13 bases. The CDR3 contains 15 residues. CDR1 and CDR2 from the germline V gene are SGHKS and YYEKEE (reference sequence). The CDR3 reads CASSFRLRETDTQYF. The CDR3 coding sequence is TGTGCCAGCAGCTTTCGCCTGAGGGAAACAGATACGCAGTATTTT.

The chain employs TRBV6-1 and TRBJ2-7; D might be TRBD1 (5 bases). V lost 6 bases and J lost 5, with 8 bases in between. The CDR3 covers 11 residues. CDR1 is MNHNS, CDR2 SASEGT, per germline. CDR3 DNA: TGTGCCAGCAGGGTAGGGGACGAGCAGTACTTC. Translation gives CASRVGDEQYF.

This sequence joins TRBV18 and TRBJ1-4; D unresolved. The CDR3 has 13 residues. From germline, CDR1 is KGHSH and CDR2 LQKENI. The V end lost 3 bases, the J end lost 7 bases, and 9 bases lay between the germline ends. This CDR3 is CASSPLKTEKLFF. CDR3 coding DNA: TGTGCCAGCTCACCGCTGAAGACTGAAAAACTGTTTTTT.

The chain combines TRBV11-2 with TRBJ2-3; 12 bases match TRBD2. V dropped 1 base and J dropped 8; count of bases not matched to a gene: 7. CDR3 length equals 16 residues. The germline gives CDR1 SGHAT, CDR2 FQNNGV. CDR3 region: CASSLGTSGDIGTQYF. The CDR3 coding sequence is TGTGCCAGCAGCTTAGGGACTAGCGGGGACATTGGTACGCAGTATTTT.

The chain combines TRBV7-3 with TRBJ2-1; D could derive from TRBD1 or TRBD2 (5 bases each). Trimming cost V 0 bases and J 4 bases, with 19 bases left between them. Germline assignment: CDR1 SGHTA and CDR2 FQGTGA. The CDR3 contains 18 residues. For the CDR3, the DNA is TGTGCCAGCAGCTTAACGCCCTCCGGGGCGGCTACATACAATGAGCAGTTCTTC. This codes for CASSLTPSGAATYNEQFF.

The chain joins TRBV28 to TRBJ1-5; 8 bases are a match to TRBD1. V lost 6 bases, J lost 8 bases, and 6 bases stayed unmatched. Germline CDR1 reads MDHEN; CDR2 reads SYDVKM. The CDR3 sequence is 13 residues long. The CDR3 nucleotides read TGTGCCAGCAGGACAGGGGACGTTAAGCCCCAGCATTTT. Residues: CASRTGDVKPQHF.

In its sample, this clone was seen a few times. In DNA form, the CDR3 reads TGTGCCAGCAAGGTTGGGGAGTCACCCCTCCACTTT. Translating it yields CASKVGESPLHF. This chain links TRBV2 with TRBJ1-6; the D is unclear. Germline V gene data show CDR1 as SNHLY and CDR2 as FYNNEI. With 7 bases removed from V and 10 bases from J, the gap between germline ends came to 11 bases. This CDR3 region has 12 residues.

This chain joins TRBV7-2 and TRBJ2-7; TRBD1 agrees at 8 bases. CDR3 length: 12 residues. Germline assignment: CDR1 SGHTA and CDR2 FQGNSA. Germline trimming cut 4 bases from V and 6 bases from J; bases unmatched to any gene: 2. CDR3 region: CASSSTGAEQYF. In DNA, the CDR3 is TGTGCCAGCAGCTCGACAGGGGCCGAGCAGTACTTC.

This chain connects TRBV5-1 to TRBJ1-3, with a possible D match to TRBD1 (6 bases). Germline V gene lookup returns CDR1 SGHRS and CDR2 YFSETQ. The CDR3 contains 13 residues. V lost 7 bases, J lost 4 bases, and 12 bases lay in between. CDR3 nucleotide sequence: TGCGCCAGCGCAACAGGGAGAGGAAACACCATATATTTT. Amino acid sequence: CASATGRGNTIYF.

The chain has TRBV5-1 and TRBJ2-2; TRBD1 or TRBD2 may be the D gene (5 bases each). CDR3 length: 17 amino acids. The germline gives CDR1 SGHRS, CDR2 YFSETQ. Trimming took off 1 base at V and 1 base at J, with 14 bases between the two ends. CDR3 in DNA: TGCGCCAGCAGCTTGACTCCCCCTGGGGGGAACACCGGGGAGCTGTTTTTT. Its translation is CASSLTPPGGNTGELFF. Drawing the rest from reference TRBV5-1 and TRBJ2-2, the complete variable domain is KAGVTQTPRYLIKTRGQQVTLSCSPISGHRSVSWYQQTPGQGLQFLFEYFSETQRNKGNFPGRFSGRQFSNSRSEMNVSTLELGDSALYLCASSLTPPGGNTGELFFGEGSRLTVL.

V usage is TRBV7-9 and J usage is TRBJ2-1; maybe TRBD1 (5 bases). This CDR3 is 17 amino acids long. Germline CDR1 and CDR2: SEHNR and FQNEAQ (reference sequence). Between the trimmed V and J ends, which lost 4 bases and 2 bases, there was a span of 18 bases. The CDR3 is CASSSSLLQGTYNEQFF. The CDR3 DNA reads TGTGCCAGCAGCTCAAGCCTACTCCAGGGTACCTACAATGAGCAGTTCTTC.

This clone was detected once. The chain joins TRBV29-1 to TRBJ2-7; D call uncertain. The germline gives CDR1 SQVTM, CDR2 ANQGSEA. The CDR3 runs to 13 residues. V shed 4 bases and J shed 7 bases, with 17 bases lying between them. CDR3 loop: CSVVGSDGGEQYF. Here the CDR3 DNA reads TGCAGCGTTGTAGGCTCAGACGGCGGAGAGCAGTACTTC.

The rearrangement joins TRBV9 to TRBJ1-3; perhaps TRBD1 as D (5 bases). The CDR3 contains 17 residues. Trimming took 3 bases from V and 4 from J, leaving 20 bases between them. Germline V gives CDR1 SGDLS, CDR2 YYNGEE. CDR3 bases: TGTGCCAGCAGCGCTGATGGGCGTGGGGCAGGGGGAAACACCATATATTTT. Protein product: CASSADGRGAGGNTIYF.

The chain links TRBV7-2 to TRBJ1-6; D remains unclear. Germline-derived CDR1 and CDR2 are SGHTA and FQGNSA. This CDR3 is 13 amino acids long. V was shortened by 2 bases and J by 8 bases, with 7 bases between the two germline ends. The CDR3, as DNA: TGTGCCAGCAGCTTATGGTACGATTCACCCCTCCACTTT. The encoded protein is CASSLWYDSPLHF. The whole variable domain, remainder taken from reference TRBV7-2 and TRBJ1-6, is GAGVSQSPSNKVTEKGKDVELRCDPISGHTALYWYRQSLGQGLEFLIYFQGNSAPDKSGLPSDRFSAERTGGSVSTLTIQRTQQEDSAVYLCASSLWYDSPLHFGNGTRLTVT.

The chain recombines TRBV25-1 with TRBJ1-2; 7 nucleotides agree with TRBD1. Germline V gene data show CDR1 as MGHDK and CDR2 as SYGVNS. V shed 4 bases, J shed 0 bases, and the junction held 2 bases outside the gene matches. This CDR3 comprises 14 residues. In nucleotides, the CDR3 is TGTGCCAGCAGTGCACAGGGGCCTAACTATGGCTACACCTTC. This translates into CASSAQGPNYGYTF.

The chain couples TRBV19 to TRBJ2-5, with D unclear. Trimming cost V 5 bases and J 1 base, with 17 bases left between them. Germline CDR1 is LNHDA and CDR2 is SQIVND (reference sequence). There are 16 residues in the CDR3. CDR3 region: CASSLLGGNLQETQYF. The CDR3 nucleotides read TGTGCCAGTAGTCTCCTGGGCGGTAACCTCCAAGAGACCCAGTACTTC. Full variable domain (remainder filled in from reference TRBV19 and TRBJ2-5): DGGITQSPKYLFRKEGQNVTLSCEQNLNHDAMYWYRQDPGQGLRLIYYSQIVNDFQKGDIAEGYSVSREKKESFPLTVTSAQKNPTAFYLCASSLLGGNLQETQYFGPGTRLLVL.

The V call is TRBV6-1, the J call TRBJ2-7; no clear D gene. Trimming took 6 bases from V and 3 from J, leaving 12 bases between them. CDR3 size: 13 residues. CDR1 MNHNS and CDR2 SASEGT come from the germline V gene. In nucleotides, the CDR3 is TGTGCCAGCAGGCCAAACGGAGACTACGAGCAGTACTTC. Protein sequence: CASRPNGDYEQYF.

The chain links TRBV6-1 to TRBJ2-7; D gene uncertain. Germline V gene lookup returns CDR1 MNHNS and CDR2 SASEGT. This CDR3 contains 13 residues. Trimming shortened V by 2 bases and J by 0 bases, and 5 bases separated the two germline ends. CDR3 loop: CASSEQVSYEQYF. CDR3 nucleotide sequence: TGTGCCAGCAGTGAACAGGTCTCCTACGAGCAGTACTTC.